This is a list of T cell receptor beta chains from one sample in a study of PD-1 blockade in classical Hodgkin lymphoma. TCRdb's table, derived via immunoSEQ multiplex PCR, lists solely in-frame clones and lacks some. The data contain tens of thousands of clones, around nine tenths of them singletons. The material sequenced was peripheral blood mononuclear cells (PBMCs), taken at baseline. The receptor set was obtained from a human donor with classical Hodgkin lymphoma. The CDR3 runs from the conserved cysteine through the conserved F or W. A D gene is named only where the DNA matches it firmly. Clone size is shown for a subset of rows, as once, few, many or a class of expanded clone.

size,J,D,V,CDR3,DNA
NA,TRBJ1-1,NA,TRBV5-1,CASSPGQRIVNTEAFF,TGCGCCAGCAGCCCCGGACAGCGGATTGTGAACACTGAAGCTTTCTTT
NA,TRBJ2-5,NA,TRBV21-1,CASSKEGPVQETQYF,TGTGCCAGCAGTAAGGAGGGACCTGTCCAAGAGACCCAGTACTTC
NA,TRBJ2-7,NA,TRBV25-1,CASRLGAEEQYF,TGTGCCAGCAGATTGGGGGCAGAGGAGCAGTACTTC
NA,TRBJ1-4,NA,TRBV10-2,CASSWDKTNEKLFF,TGCGCCAGCAGTTGGGACAAAACTAATGAAAAACTGTTTTTT
NA,TRBJ2-7,TRBD2,TRBV27,CASGAGGSEQYF,TGTGCCAGCGGGGCGGGGGGCTCCGAGCAGTACTTC
few,TRBJ2-5,TRBD2,TRBV29-1,CSVVGLAGVSVRTQETQYF,TGCAGCGTGGTGGGACTAGCGGGAGTCTCGGTCCGGACCCAAGAGACCCAGTACTTC
NA,TRBJ1-4,NA,TRBV9,CASSPGPRNEKLFF,TGTGCCAGCAGCCCGGGACCGAGAAATGAAAAACTGTTTTTT
NA,TRBJ1-4,TRBD1,TRBV28,CASSQTGTGSEKLFF,TGTGCCAGCAGTCAGACCGGGACAGGGAGCGAAAAACTGTTTTTT
NA,TRBJ1-5,NA,TRBV6-6,CASSLVTRLSNQPQHF,TGTGCCAGCAGTTTAGTGACAAGGCTTAGCAATCAGCCCCAGCATTTT
NA,TRBJ2-1,TRBD2,TRBV5-1,CASSPSSLAGDGSYNEQFF,TGCGCCAGCAGCCCATCGAGCCTAGCGGGAGACGGCTCCTACAATGAGCAGTTCTTC
NA,TRBJ1-4,NA,TRBV4-1,CASSQNRELFF,TGTGCCAGCAGCCAAAACAGGGAACTGTTTTTT
NA,TRBJ1-6,TRBD1,TRBV6-6,CASSPGQGLDSPLHF,TGTGCCAGCAGCCCGGGACAGGGGTTGGATTCACCCCTCCACTTT
NA,TRBJ1-4,TRBD1,TRBV9,CASSGRQGSNEKLFF,TGTGCCAGCAGCGGAAGACAGGGATCTAATGAAAAACTGTTTTTT